The 15 T cell receptor beta chains listed next were all sequenced from one sample in a study of tumor and adjacent non-tumor tissue in lung cancer. A modified ARM-PCR protocol with three rounds of nested PCR amplified TCRbeta. Each CDR3 protein is one row after TCRdb ran MiXCR on the multiplex PCR reads. This sample has 65,000 to 75,000 distinct CDR3 sequences, with roughly 77% found just once. No cell sorting was done before RNA was extracted from the tissue. The normal lung tissue was taken more than 3 cm from the tumor edge. The sample comprised distant non-tumor lung tissue. The receptors originated from a man aged 60 to 69 with non-small cell lung cancer.

In the case of this clonotype: A single base separates this from a much larger clone, so it may be a read error. This chain links TRBV28 with TRBJ2-7; TRBD1 or TRBD2 may be the D gene (6 bases each). Trimming took off 3 bases at V and 6 bases at J, with 12 bases between the two ends. The CDR3 has 13 residues. Germline V gene lookup returns CDR1 MDHEN and CDR2 SYDVKM. The CDR3 is CASSLVSGAEQYF. CDR3 sequence (DNA): TGTGCCAGCAGTTTGGTATCGGGGGCCGAGCAGTACTTC.

On this clonotype itself: A read error may produce the germline difference seen at one junction end. This sequence joins TRBV6-6 and TRBJ2-7, with TRBD2 as a possible D gene (6 bases). The germline CDR1 and CDR2 sequences are MNHNY and SVGAGI (reference sequence). The CDR3 has 15 amino acids. Written as DNA, the CDR3 is TGTGCCAGTAGTTCCGGGAGCTTCAAGTCCTACGATCAGTACTTC. This encodes CASSSGSFKSYDQYF.

Notes on this clonotype: Without the conserved terminal phenylalanine or tryptophan, this CDR3 likely stems from a read error. The DNA is left out, because the CDR3 cannot be placed on it with certainty; the CDR3 is given as TCRdb lists it. The chain has TRBV29-1 and TRBJ2-2; no DNA check was done on the table's D call, TRBD1. Both ends counted, the CDR3 spans 16 residues. Germline V gene data show CDR1 as SQVTM and CDR2 as ANQGSEA. The CDR3 loop reads CRVVDRDRTNTGEPFI.

Points on this clonotype: This CDR3 fails to terminate in the conserved phenylalanine or tryptophan, so it likely reflects a read error. The rearrangement joins TRBV20-1 to TRBJ2-3, with D maybe TRBD1 (6 bases). CDR1 is DFQATT and CDR2 is SNEGSKA in the germline V gene (reference sequence). CDR3 length: 14 residues. V shed 6 bases and J shed 5 bases, with 18 bases lying between them. The CDR3, as DNA: TGCAGTGCCCAGGGGACGGGGCTCGGAGATACGCAGTATTTA. Translating it yields CSAQGTGLGDTQYL.

On this clonotype itself: The final CDR3 position lacks the conserved phenylalanine or tryptophan, pointing to a likely read error. The chain joins TRBV29-1 to TRBJ1-1; weak D call: TRBD1 (6 bases). CDR3 length equals 13 residues. Germline V gives CDR1 SQVTM, CDR2 ANQGSEA. The CDR3 DNA sequence: TGCAGCGGATCAGGGGCGGGGGACACCGAAGCTTTCTAT. Amino acids: CSGSGAGDTEAFY.

This clonotype has a count of ten or more. The chain couples TRBV4-1 to TRBJ2-1, with no clear D. The CDR3 is 15 amino acids. Trimming removed 1 base at V and 6 bases at J, with 13 bases between. The V gene's germline CDR1 is MGHRA and CDR2 YSYEKL. CDR3: CASSQVAVSGNEQFF. As DNA, the CDR3 is TGCGCCAGCAGCCAAGTGGCGGTCTCGGGCAATGAGCAGTTCTTC.

Concerning this clonotype: A read error may produce the germline difference seen at one junction end. For the CDR3, the DNA is TGTGCCGGCAGTTTCAGGCAGGGGAATGGATCACCCCTCCACTTT. This codes for CAGSFRQGNGSPLHF. The chain couples TRBV5-6 to TRBJ1-6, with D perhaps TRBD1 (6 bases). The CDR3 loop spans 15 amino acids. The germline gives CDR1 SGHDT, CDR2 YYEEEE.

CDR3: CASGLSPGTSGRGEQFF. DNA for the CDR3: TGTGCAAGCGGCTTGTCCCCGGGGACTAGCGGGAGAGGTGAGCAGTTCTTC. This chain connects TRBV5-5 to TRBJ2-1, with 14 nucleotides matching TRBD2. Germline V lookup: CDR1 SGHKS, CDR2 YYEKEE (reference sequence). This CDR3 comprises 17 residues.

Details on this clonotype: Given a much more abundant clone one base away, this may be a read error. V usage is TRBV2 and J usage is TRBJ1-5, with D hard to call. This CDR3 is 14 amino acids long. Germline CDR1 reads SNHLY; CDR2 reads FYNNEI. This chain's CDR3 is CVSSGSERNQPQHF. The CDR3 coding sequence is TGTGTCAGCAGCGGGTCAGAGAGAAATCAGCCCCAGCATTTT.

With respect to this clonotype: An end of the junction does not agree with germline; a read error may underlie this. CDR3 region: CASSPKGLALVLSSYGQYF. As DNA, the CDR3 is TGTGCCAGCAGCCCGAAGGGACTAGCGTTGGTCCTGAGCTCCTACGGGCAGTACTTC. The chain has TRBV7-8 and TRBJ2-7, with 10 bases aligning to TRBD2. The CDR3 covers 19 residues. The germline V gene encodes CDR1 SGHVS and CDR2 FQNEAQ.

The chain combines TRBV6-1 with TRBJ2-3, with D perhaps TRBD2 (5 bases). V was shortened by 6 bases and J by 5 bases, with 21 bases between the two germline ends. Germline loops: CDR1 MNHNS, CDR2 SASEGT. This CDR3 has 16 amino acids. Here the CDR3 reads CASRLGAASNIDTQYF. The DNA of the CDR3 is TGTGCCAGCAGATTGGGAGCGGCATCGAACATAGATACGCAGTATTTT.

About this clonotype itself: This sequence may be a read error, since a much larger clone differs from it by one base. CDR3 coding DNA: TGCGCCAGCAGCTCCAGTGCGGGAGTAGGAGAGATCCAGTACTTC. Protein product: CASSSSAGVGEIQYF. V usage is TRBV5-1 and J usage is TRBJ2-5; 7 bases are shared with TRBD2. Germline CDR1 and CDR2: SGHRS and YFSETQ. There are 15 residues in the CDR3.

The gene calls are TRBV5-1 and TRBJ2-3; possible D gene TRBD2, 6 bases. Deletions cut 0 bases from V and 4 bases from J, with 15 bases between. Germline CDR1 reads SGHRS; CDR2 reads YFSETQ. The length of the CDR3 is 16 residues. The CDR3 spells CASSLEGLLVPDTQYF. For the CDR3, the DNA is TGCGCCAGCAGCTTGGAGGGACTGTTGGTCCCAGATACGCAGTATTTT.

As for this clonotype: It may be a read error: a sequence one base away is much more abundant. The V call is TRBV5-6, the J call TRBJ2-3; D gene ambiguous. The CDR3 is 13 residues long. Germline-derived CDR1 and CDR2 are SGHDT and YYEEEE. DNA for the CDR3: TGTGCCGGCAGCTTGAAGGGAATAGATACGCAGTATTTT. It yields the protein CAGSLKGIDTQYF.

This clonotype is classed as large. The J gene is TRBJ2-7, the V gene TRBV29-1; 9 bases match TRBD1. Germline trimming cut 7 bases from V and 5 bases from J; bases unmatched to any gene: 15. Per germline, CDR1 SQVTM and CDR2 ANQGSEA. CDR3 size: 15 residues. CDR3 protein: CSATRGGQGSHEQYF. The DNA of the CDR3 is TGCAGCGCAACAAGGGGGGGACAGGGTTCCCACGAGCAGTACTTC.